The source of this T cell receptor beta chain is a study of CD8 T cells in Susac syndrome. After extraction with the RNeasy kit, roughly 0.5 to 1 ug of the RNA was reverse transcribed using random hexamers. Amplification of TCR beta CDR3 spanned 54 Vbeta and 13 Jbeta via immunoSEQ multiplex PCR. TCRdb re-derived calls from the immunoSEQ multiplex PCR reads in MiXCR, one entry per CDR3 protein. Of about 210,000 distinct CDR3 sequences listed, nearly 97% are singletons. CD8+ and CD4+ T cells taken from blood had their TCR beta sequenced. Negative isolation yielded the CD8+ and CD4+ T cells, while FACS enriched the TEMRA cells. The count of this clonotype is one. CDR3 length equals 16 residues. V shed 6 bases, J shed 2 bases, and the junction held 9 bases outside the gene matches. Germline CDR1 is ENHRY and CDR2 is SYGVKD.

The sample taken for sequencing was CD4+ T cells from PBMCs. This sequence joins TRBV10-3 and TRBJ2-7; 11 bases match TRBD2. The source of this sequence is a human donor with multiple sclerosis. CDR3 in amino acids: CAISGTSGLSAYEQYF. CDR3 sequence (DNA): TGTGCCATCAGCGGGACTAGCGGACTCTCCGCCTACGAGCAGTACTTC.